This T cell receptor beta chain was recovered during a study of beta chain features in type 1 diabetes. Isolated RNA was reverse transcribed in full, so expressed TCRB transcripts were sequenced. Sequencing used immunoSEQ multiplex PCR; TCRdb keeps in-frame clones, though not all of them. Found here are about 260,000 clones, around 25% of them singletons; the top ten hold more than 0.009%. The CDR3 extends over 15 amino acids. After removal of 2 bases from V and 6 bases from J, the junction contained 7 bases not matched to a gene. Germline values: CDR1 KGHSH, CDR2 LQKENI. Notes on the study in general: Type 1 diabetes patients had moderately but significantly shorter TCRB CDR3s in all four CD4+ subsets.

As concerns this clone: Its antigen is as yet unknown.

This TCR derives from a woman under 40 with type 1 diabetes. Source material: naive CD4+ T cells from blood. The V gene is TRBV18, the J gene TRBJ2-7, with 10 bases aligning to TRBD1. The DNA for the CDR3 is TGTGCCAGCTCACCAATAACGGGACAGGGGATCGAGCAGTACTTC. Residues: CASSPITGQGIEQYF.